Listed below are T cell receptor beta chains from one sample, sequenced in a study of regulatory T cells in long-lasting Graves disease. MiXCR was run by TCRdb on the multiplex PCR reads, yielding one entry per CDR3 protein. The data contain 650,000 to 850,000 distinct CDR3 sequences, approximately 29% of them singletons. This specimen consisted of peripheral blood mononuclear cells (PBMCs), obtained when the disease was refractory, from a patient treated with antithyroid drugs. These receptors originate from a female donor with Graves disease. Each CDR3 is given with its conserved first and last residue. D genes are given only for firm matches. Only part of the rows carry a size: once, few, many, or a class if the clone is expanded.

d_gene	v_gene	abundance	j_gene	CDR3nt	CDR3aa
.	TRBV15	few	TRBJ2-7	TGTGCCACCAGCAGATCGGCCCCCGGGGTCAGAAACGAGCAGTACTTC	CATSRSAPGVRNEQYF
.	TRBV6-1	.	TRBJ1-4	TGTGCCAGCAGTCGGGGGGGGGTTTATGAAAAACTGTTTTTT	CASSRGGVYEKLFF
.	TRBV30	few	TRBJ1-1	TGTGCCTGGCAAACAGGGAGCACTGAAGCTTTCTTT	CAWQTGSTEAFF
.	TRBV28	many	TRBJ1-1	TGTGCCAGCAGCCGCGAGAGTTCGGCCAACACTGAAGCTTTCTTT	CASSRESSANTEAFF
TRBD1	TRBV6-2/TRBV6-3	.	TRBJ1-1	TGTGCCAGCCTGGACAGGGCCACTGAAGCTTTCTTT	CASLDRATEAFF
.	TRBV6-1	.	TRBJ1-3	TGTGCCAGCACCCCGCGTACAGGGACTTCTGGAAACACCATATATTTT	CASTPRTGTSGNTIYF
TRBD1	TRBV20-1	.	TRBJ1-4	TGCAGTGCTTCCCAGGGGGCGCAGTCTAATGAAAAACTGTTTTTT	CSASQGAQSNEKLFF
.	TRBV28	many	TRBJ1-1	TGTGCCAGCAGTCCCGCCACTGAAGCTTTCTTT	CASSPATEAFF
.	TRBV28	many	TRBJ1-2	TGTGCCAGCAGTTTACACACGGGCTATGGCTACACCTTC	CASSLHTGYGYTF
.	TRBV20-1	.	TRBJ2-3	TGCAATGCCAACCGGGACTCCACAGATACGCAGTATTTT	CNANRDSTDTQYF
TRBD1	TRBV20-1	.	TRBJ1-1	TGCAGTGCTTCCCGGGACAGGGTATCTGAAGCTTTCTTT	CSASRDRVSEAFF
TRBD2	TRBV19	.	TRBJ2-7	TGTGCCAGTAGTAGGACTAGCCAAAACTACGAGCAGTACTTC	CASSRTSQNYEQYF
.	TRBV20-1	.	TRBJ1-5	TGCAGTGCTAGAGTTCCCGACACTATTGAAGTTAATCAGCCCCAGCATTTT	CSARVPDTIEVNQPQHF
.	TRBV19	.	TRBJ1-2	TGTGCCAGTACCGTAACAGGGCTCTATGGCTACACCTTC	CASTVTGLYGYTF
.	TRBV28	.	TRBJ2-2	TGTGCCAGCAGTTTTAGGCCTCAGGGTAGCGGGGAGCTGTTTTTT	CASSFRPQGSGELFF
TRBD2	TRBV7-9	.	TRBJ2-7	TGTGCCAGCAGCTCCGGGACTAGCGGGAGGGCCAGGGGGTACGAGCAGTACTTC	CASSSGTSGRARGYEQYF
TRBD1	TRBV12-3/TRBV12-4	once	TRBJ1-2	TGTGCCAGCAGCCGGGGGACAGGGGGCGGAGGCTACACCTTC	CASSRGTGGGGYTF
TRBD2	TRBV20-1	few	TRBJ2-3	TGCAGTGCTAGTGCACTAGCGTCTTTCGCAGATACGCAGTATTTT	CSASALASFADTQYF
TRBD1	TRBV20-1	few	TRBJ1-4	TGCAGTGCTAGGCCACAGGGGGCTTATGAAAAACTGTTTTTT	CSARPQGAYEKLFF
.	TRBV14	.	TRBJ2-3	TGTGCCAGCAGCCAACCAAAGGGATTCCTAGGAAGGACAGATACGCAGTATTTT	CASSQPKGFLGRTDTQYF
TRBD1	TRBV6-1	many	TRBJ2-7	TGTGCCAGCAGCTCACCGGGACAGGGAAACGAGCAGTACTTC	CASSSPGQGNEQYF
.	TRBV20-1	.	TRBJ1-1	TGCAGTGCTCCGGGGGGCGGGTGGACTGAAGCTTTCTTT	CSAPGGGWTEAFF
.	TRBV30	.	TRBJ2-3	TGTGCCTGGACCCCCGGCACAGATACGCAGTATTTT	CAWTPGTDTQYF
.	TRBV7-8	.	TRBJ1-1	TGTGCCAGCAGCTTAGTTGACGGGAACACTGAAGCTTTCTTT	CASSLVDGNTEAFF
TRBD1	TRBV19	.	TRBJ1-2	TGTGCCAGCCAGACCGGGACAGGATCCTATGGCTACACCTTC	CASQTGTGSYGYTF
.	TRBV28	.	TRBJ1-2	TGTGCCAGCAGCCAAGTCTCGGGATATGGCTACACCTTC	CASSQVSGYGYTF
.	TRBV3-1	many	TRBJ1-4	TGTGCCAGCAGCCAAGTGGGGTATAATGAAAAACTGTTTTTT	CASSQVGYNEKLFF
TRBD1	TRBV5-1	few	TRBJ1-1	TGCGCCAGCAGCCCGGGAGGAGGGACAGGGGCGTACACTGAAGCTTTCTTT	CASSPGGGTGAYTEAFF
.	TRBV6-1	.	TRBJ2-4	TGTGCCAGTTCCCACACGACTTCCAAAAACATTCAGTACTTC	CASSHTTSKNIQYF
.	TRBV29-1	.	TRBJ1-5	TGCAGCGTACGTGTGGGAGCTGACGGGGATCAGCCCCAGCATTTT	CSVRVGADGDQPQHF
.	TRBV7-3	.	TRBJ1-5	TGTGCCAGCAGTCAAACAGGAAATGGTCAGCCCCAGCATTTT	CASSQTGNGQPQHF
.	TRBV12-3/TRBV12-4	few	TRBJ2-2	TGTGCCAGCAGCCTTGACAGCTACACCGGGGAGCTGTTTTTT	CASSLDSYTGELFF
TRBD2	TRBV18	.	TRBJ2-5	TGTGCCAGCTCACCCACACTAGCGGGAACTGGGGAGACCCAGTACTTC	CASSPTLAGTGETQYF
TRBD1	TRBV12-3/TRBV12-4	.	TRBJ2-6	TGTGCCAGCAGTGGCCGGGACAGGGACTCCTCTGGGGCCAACGTCCTGACTTTC	CASSGRDRDSSGANVLTF
TRBD1	TRBV28	many	TRBJ1-5	TGTGCCAGCAGGACAGGGGTCCGCAATCAGCCCCAGCATTTT	CASRTGVRNQPQHF
TRBD2	TRBV6-2/TRBV6-3	once	TRBJ2-1	TGTGCCAGCAGTTACCCCGGGACTACAAACAATGAGCAGTTCTTC	CASSYPGTTNNEQFF
.	TRBV20-1	.	TRBJ1-1	TGCAGTGCTACCCGTTGGAACACTGAAGCTTTCTTT	CSATRWNTEAFF
.	TRBV28	many	TRBJ1-1	TGTGCCAGCAGTTTTTGGGCAGCTGAAGCTTTCTTT	CASSFWAAEAFF
.	TRBV19	many	TRBJ1-1	TGCGCCAGCAGCATCGGACAGAACACTGAAGCTTTCTTT	CASSIGQNTEAFF
TRBD2	TRBV2	.	TRBJ2-3	TGTGCCAGCAGTGAATTAGTGCGAACTAGCGGGAGGGCGGGCACAGATACGCAGTATTTT	CASSELVRTSGRAGTDTQYF
.	TRBV20-1	.	TRBJ2-5	TGCAGTGCCCGCATAGGGGGGGAGACCCAGTACTTC	CSARIGGETQYF
.	TRBV19	.	TRBJ2-4	TGTGCCAGTAGTATAAAGGAGGGTAAGACCCCTCGGCCCAGGGACATTCAGTACTTC	CASSIKEGKTPRPRDIQYF
TRBD1	TRBV19	few	TRBJ1-5	TGTGCCAGTAGTATTTGGAGGACAGGGGGGAGCAATCAGCCCCAGCATTTT	CASSIWRTGGSNQPQHF